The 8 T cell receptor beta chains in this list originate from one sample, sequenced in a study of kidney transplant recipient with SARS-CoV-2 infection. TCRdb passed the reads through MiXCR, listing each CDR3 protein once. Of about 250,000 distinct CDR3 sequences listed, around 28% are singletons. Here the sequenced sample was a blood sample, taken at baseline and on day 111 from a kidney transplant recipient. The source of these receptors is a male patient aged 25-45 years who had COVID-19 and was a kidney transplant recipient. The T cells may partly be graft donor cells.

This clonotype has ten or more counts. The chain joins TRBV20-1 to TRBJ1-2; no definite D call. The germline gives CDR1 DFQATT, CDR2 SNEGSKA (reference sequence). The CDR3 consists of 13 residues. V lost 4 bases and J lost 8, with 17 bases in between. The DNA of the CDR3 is TGCAGTGCTACCCCGGACGGCCAATCCGGCTACACCTTC. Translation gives CSATPDGQSGYTF.

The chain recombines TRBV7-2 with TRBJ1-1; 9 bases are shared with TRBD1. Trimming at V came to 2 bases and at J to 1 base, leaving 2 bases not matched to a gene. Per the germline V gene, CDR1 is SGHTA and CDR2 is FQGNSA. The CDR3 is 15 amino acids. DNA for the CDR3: TGTGCCAGCAGCTTAATGGGACAGGGGAACACTGAAGCTTTCTTT. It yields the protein CASSLMGQGNTEAFF.

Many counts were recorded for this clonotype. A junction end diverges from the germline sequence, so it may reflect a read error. Here the CDR3 DNA reads TGCAGTGCTAGGGGTCGGGCGGGTTTGGAGCACTTC. Translating gives CSARGRAGLEHF. The chain joins TRBV20-1 to TRBJ2-7, with TRBD2 as a possible D gene (5 bases). CDR3 size: 12 residues. The germline CDR1 and CDR2 sequences are DFQATT and SNEGSKA (reference sequence).

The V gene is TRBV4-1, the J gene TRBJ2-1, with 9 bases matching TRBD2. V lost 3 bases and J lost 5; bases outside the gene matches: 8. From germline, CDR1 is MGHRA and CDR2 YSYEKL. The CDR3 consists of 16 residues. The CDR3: CASSHAAGGQDNEQFF. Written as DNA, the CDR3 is TGCGCCAGCAGCCATGCGGCGGGAGGGCAAGACAATGAGCAGTTCTTC.

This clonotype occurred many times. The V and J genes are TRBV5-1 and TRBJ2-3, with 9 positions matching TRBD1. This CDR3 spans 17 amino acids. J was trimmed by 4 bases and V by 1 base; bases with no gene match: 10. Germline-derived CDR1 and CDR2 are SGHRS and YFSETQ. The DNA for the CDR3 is TGCGCCAGCAGCTTGAGAACCGGGACAGGGTTAGCAGATACGCAGTATTTT. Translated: CASSLRTGTGLADTQYF.

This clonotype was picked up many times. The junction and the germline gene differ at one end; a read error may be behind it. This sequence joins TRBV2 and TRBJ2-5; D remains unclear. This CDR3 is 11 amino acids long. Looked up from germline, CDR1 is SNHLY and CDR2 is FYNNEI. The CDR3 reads CASTRQGTQYF. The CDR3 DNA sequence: TGTGCCAGCACCCGCCAAGGGACCCAGTACTTC.

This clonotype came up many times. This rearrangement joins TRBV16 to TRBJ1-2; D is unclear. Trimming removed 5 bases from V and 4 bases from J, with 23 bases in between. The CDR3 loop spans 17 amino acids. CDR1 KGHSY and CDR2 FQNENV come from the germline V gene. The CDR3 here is CASSIVMVVRKTYGYTF. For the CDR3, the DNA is TGTGCCAGCAGCATTGTGATGGTCGTTAGAAAGACCTATGGCTACACCTTC.

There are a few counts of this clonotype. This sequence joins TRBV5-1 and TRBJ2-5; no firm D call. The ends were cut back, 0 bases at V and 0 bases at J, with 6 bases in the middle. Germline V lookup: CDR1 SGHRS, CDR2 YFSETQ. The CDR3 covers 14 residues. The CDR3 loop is CASSLAGNQETQYF. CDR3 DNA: TGCGCCAGCAGCTTGGCAGGTAACCAAGAGACCCAGTACTTC.